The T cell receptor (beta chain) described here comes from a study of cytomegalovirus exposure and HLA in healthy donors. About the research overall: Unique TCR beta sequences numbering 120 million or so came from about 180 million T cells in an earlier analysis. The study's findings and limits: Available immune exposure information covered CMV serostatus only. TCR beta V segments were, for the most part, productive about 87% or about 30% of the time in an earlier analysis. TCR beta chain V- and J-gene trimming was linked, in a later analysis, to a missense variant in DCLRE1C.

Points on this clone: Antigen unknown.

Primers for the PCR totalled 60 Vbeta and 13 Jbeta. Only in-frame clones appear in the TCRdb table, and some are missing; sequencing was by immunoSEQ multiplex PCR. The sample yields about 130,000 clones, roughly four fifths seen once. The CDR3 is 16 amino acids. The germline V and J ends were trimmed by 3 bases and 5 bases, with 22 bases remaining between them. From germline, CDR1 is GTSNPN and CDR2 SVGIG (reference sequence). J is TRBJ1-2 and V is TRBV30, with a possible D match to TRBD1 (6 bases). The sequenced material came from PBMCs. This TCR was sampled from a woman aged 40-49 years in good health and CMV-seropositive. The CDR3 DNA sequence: TGTGCCTGGAGCAAAGGCGGGGGGGGCGACGGATATGGCTACACCTTC. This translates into CAWSKGGGGDGYGYTF.